This T cell receptor beta chain is from a study of cytomegalovirus exposure and HLA in healthy donors. Study-wide background: A previous analysis identified approximately 120 million unique TCR beta sequences derived from approximately 190 million T cells.

Findings and caveats of the study: Donors were assumed by presence/absence analyses to have roughly uniform sequencing depth. CMV serostatus was the only immune exposure information that was available.

Primers for the PCR totalled 60 Vbeta and 13 Jbeta. The assay was immunoSEQ multiplex PCR, and TCRdb's table has in-frame clones only and misses some. Here the sample spans 54,000 or so clones, around 70% being singletons. Regarding this clone: Its antigen remains unknown.

This TCR came from a woman aged 55 to 70 in good health and CMV-seropositive. Input material: PBMCs.

In nucleotides, the CDR3 is TGTGCCAGCAGTCAAGGGGGAAGCTATGGCTACACCTTC. It translates to CASSQGGSYGYTF. V gene TRBV7-2 combines with J gene TRBJ1-2, with D possibly matching TRBD1 (6 bases). V was clipped by 6 bases and J by 4 bases, with 12 bases between them. The CDR3 runs 13 residues. CDR1 and CDR2 (germline): SGHTA, FQGNSA.